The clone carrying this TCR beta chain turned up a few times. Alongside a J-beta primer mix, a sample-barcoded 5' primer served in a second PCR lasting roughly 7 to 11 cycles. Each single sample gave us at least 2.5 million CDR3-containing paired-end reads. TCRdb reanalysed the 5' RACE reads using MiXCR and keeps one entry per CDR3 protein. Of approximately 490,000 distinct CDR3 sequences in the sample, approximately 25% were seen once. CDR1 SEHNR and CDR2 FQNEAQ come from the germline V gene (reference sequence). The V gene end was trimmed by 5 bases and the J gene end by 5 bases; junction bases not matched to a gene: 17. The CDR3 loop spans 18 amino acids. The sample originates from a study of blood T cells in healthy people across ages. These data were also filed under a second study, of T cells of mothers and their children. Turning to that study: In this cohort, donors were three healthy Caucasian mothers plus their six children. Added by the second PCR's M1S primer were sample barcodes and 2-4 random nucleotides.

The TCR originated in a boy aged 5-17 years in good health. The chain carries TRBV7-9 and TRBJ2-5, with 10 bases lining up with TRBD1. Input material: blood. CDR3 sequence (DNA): TGTGCCAGCAGCCCCCTCAGAGTGACAGGGGGCGCATCGGAGACCCAGTACTTC. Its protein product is CASSPLRVTGGASETQYF.